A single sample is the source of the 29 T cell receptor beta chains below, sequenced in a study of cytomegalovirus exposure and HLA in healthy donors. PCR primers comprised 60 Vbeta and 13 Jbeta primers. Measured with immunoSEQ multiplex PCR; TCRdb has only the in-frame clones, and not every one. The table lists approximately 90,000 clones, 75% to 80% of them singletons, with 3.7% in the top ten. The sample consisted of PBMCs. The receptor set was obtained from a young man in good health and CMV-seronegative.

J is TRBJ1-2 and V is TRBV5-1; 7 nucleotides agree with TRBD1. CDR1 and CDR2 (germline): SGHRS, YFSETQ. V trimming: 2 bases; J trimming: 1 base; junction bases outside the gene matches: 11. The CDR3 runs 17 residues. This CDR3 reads CASSFHRGESNNYGYTF. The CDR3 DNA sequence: TGCGCCAGCAGCTTCCACAGGGGCGAATCAAATAACTATGGCTACACCTTC.

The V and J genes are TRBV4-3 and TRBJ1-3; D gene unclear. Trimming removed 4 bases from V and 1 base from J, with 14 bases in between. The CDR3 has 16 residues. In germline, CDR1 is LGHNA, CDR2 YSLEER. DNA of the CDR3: TGCGCCAGCAGCCCCATAGTTGTAGATTCTGGAAACACCATATATTTT. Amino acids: CASSPIVVDSGNTIYF.

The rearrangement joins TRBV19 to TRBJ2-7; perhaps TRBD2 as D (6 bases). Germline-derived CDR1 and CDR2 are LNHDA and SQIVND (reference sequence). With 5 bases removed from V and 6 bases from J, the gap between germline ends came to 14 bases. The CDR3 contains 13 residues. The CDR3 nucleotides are TGTGCCAGTAGTCTCCGGCCGCGGGGCGAGCAGTACTTC. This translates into CASSLRPRGEQYF. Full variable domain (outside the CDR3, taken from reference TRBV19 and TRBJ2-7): DGGITQSPKYLFRKEGQNVTLSCEQNLNHDAMYWYRQDPGQGLRLIYYSQIVNDFQKGDIAEGYSVSREKKESFPLTVTSAQKNPTAFYLCASSLRPRGEQYFGPGTRLTVT.

The CDR3 spells CASSELRTTNEKLFF. CDR3 coding DNA: TGTGCCAGTAGTGAACTGCGGACAACTAATGAAAAACTGTTTTTT. The J gene is TRBJ1-4, the V gene TRBV19; D uncertain. Germline-derived CDR1 and CDR2 are LNHDA and SQIVND (reference sequence). The CDR3 has 15 amino acids. V was pared by 5 bases and J by 0 bases, with 10 bases between.

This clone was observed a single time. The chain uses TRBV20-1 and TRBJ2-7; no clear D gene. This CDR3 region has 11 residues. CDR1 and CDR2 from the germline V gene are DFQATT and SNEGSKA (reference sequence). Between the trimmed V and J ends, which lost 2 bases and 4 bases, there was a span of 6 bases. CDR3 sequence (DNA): TGCAGTGCTAGAACGGGTTACGAGCAGTACTTC. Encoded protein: CSARTGYEQYF.

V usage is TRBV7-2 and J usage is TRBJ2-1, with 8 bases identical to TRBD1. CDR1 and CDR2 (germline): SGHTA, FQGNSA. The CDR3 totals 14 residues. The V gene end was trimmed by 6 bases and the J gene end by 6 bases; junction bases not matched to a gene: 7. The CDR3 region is CASRKAGGINEQFF. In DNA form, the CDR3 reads TGTGCCAGCAGAAAAGCAGGGGGCATCAATGAGCAGTTCTTC.

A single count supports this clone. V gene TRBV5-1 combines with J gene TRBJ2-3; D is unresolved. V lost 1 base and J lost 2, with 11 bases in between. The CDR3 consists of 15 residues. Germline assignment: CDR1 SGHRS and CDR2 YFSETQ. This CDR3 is CASSLTGPNTDTQYF. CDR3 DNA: TGCGCCAGCAGCTTGACGGGTCCAAACACAGATACGCAGTATTTT.

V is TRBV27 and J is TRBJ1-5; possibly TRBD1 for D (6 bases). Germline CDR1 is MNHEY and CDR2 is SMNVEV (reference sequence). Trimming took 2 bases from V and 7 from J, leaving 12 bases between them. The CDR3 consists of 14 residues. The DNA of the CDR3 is TGTGCCAGCAGTTTAGGGGGGGGCAGCCAGCCCCAGCATTTT. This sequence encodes CASSLGGGSQPQHF.

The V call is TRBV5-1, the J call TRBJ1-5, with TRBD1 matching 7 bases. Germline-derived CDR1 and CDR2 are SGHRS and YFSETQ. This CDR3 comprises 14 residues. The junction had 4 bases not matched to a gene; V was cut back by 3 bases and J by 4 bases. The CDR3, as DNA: TGCGCCAGCAGCTACCGGGACAGAAATCAGCCCCAGCATTTT. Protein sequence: CASSYRDRNQPQHF.

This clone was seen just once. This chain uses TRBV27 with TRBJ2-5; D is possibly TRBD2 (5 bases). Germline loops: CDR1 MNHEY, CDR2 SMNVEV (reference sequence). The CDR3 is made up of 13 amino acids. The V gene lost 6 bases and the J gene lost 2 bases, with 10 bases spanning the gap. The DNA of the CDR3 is TGTGCCAGCAGCACGGGATTGCAAGAGACCCAGTACTTC. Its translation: CASSTGLQETQYF.

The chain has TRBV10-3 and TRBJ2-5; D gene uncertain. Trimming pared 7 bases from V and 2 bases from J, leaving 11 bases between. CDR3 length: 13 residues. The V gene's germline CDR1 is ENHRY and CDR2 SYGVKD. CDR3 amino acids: CAIKAGQQETQYF. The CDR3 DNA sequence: TGTGCCATCAAGGCAGGCCAGCAAGAGACCCAGTACTTC.

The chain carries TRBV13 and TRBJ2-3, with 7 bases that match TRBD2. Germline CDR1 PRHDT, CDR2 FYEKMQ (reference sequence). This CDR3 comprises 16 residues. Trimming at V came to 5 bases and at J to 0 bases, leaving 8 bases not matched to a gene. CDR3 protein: CASSPRDYRSTDTQYF. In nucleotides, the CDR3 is TGTGCCAGCAGCCCACGGGACTACCGAAGCACAGATACGCAGTATTTT. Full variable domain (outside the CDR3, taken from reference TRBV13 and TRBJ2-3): AAGVIQSPRHLIKEKRETATLKCYPIPRHDTVYWYQQGPGQDPQFLISFYEKMQSDKGSIPDRFSAQQFSDYHSELNMSSLELGDSALYFCASSPRDYRSTDTQYFGPGTRLTVL.

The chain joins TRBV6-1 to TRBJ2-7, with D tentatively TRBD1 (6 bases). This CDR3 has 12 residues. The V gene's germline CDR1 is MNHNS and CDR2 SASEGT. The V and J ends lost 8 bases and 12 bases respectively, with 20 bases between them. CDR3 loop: CASGHSGVVTYF. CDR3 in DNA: TGTGCCAGCGGACACTCAGGGGTAGTTACGTACTTC.

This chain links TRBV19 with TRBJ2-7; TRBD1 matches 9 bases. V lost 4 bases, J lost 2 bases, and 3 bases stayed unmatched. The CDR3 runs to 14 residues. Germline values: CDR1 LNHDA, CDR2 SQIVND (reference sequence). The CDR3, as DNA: TGTGCCAGTAGTACACGGACAGGGGCCTACGAGCAGTACTTC. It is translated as CASSTRTGAYEQYF.

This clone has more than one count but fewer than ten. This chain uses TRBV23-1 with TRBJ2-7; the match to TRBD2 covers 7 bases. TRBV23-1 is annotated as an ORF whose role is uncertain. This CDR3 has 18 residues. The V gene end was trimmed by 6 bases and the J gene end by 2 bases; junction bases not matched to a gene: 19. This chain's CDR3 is CASRHVLGAGLVPYEQYF. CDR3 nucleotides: TGCGCCAGCAGACACGTCCTTGGTGCAGGACTAGTCCCCTACGAGCAGTACTTC.

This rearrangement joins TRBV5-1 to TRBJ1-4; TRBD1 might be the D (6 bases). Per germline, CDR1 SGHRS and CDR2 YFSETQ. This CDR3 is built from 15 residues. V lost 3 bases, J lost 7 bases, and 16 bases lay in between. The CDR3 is CASSYTGSEGEKLFF. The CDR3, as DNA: TGCGCCAGCAGCTATACAGGGTCAGAGGGTGAAAAACTGTTTTTT.

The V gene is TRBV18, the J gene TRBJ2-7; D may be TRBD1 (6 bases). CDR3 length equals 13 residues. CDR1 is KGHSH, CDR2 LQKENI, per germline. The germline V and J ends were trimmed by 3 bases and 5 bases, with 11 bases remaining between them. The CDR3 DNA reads TGTGCCAGCTCACCTGTGACAGGTAACGAGCAGTACTTC. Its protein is CASSPVTGNEQYF.

In DNA form, the CDR3 reads TGTGCCAGCAGCTTGAATCGAGGGCAGGAGTCTTCCTACGAGCAGTACTTC. As protein: CASSLNRGQESSYEQYF. J is TRBJ2-7 and V is TRBV5-4; the D gene is possibly TRBD2 (5 bases). This CDR3 is 17 amino acids long. Germline CDR1 SGHNT, CDR2 YYREEE (reference sequence). The V gene lost 1 base and the J gene lost 1 base, with 18 bases spanning the gap.

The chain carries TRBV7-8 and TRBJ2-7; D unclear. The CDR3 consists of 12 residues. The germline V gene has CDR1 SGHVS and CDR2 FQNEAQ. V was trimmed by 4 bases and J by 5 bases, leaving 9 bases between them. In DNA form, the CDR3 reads TGTGCCAGCAGCTCCCCGCGCGACGAGCAGTACTTC. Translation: CASSSPRDEQYF.

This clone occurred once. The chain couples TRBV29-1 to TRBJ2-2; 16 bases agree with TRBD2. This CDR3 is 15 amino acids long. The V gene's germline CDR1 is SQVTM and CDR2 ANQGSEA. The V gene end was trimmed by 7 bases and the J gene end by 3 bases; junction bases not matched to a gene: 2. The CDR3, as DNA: TGCAGCGCTGGGACTAGCGGGGGGGACACCGGGGAGCTGTTTTTT. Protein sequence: CSAGTSGGDTGELFF.

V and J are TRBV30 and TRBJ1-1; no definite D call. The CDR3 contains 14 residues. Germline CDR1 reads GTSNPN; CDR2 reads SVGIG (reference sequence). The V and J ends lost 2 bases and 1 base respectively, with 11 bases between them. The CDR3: CAWSITSGNTEAFF. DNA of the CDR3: TGTGCCTGGAGTATCACCTCCGGGAACACTGAAGCTTTCTTT.

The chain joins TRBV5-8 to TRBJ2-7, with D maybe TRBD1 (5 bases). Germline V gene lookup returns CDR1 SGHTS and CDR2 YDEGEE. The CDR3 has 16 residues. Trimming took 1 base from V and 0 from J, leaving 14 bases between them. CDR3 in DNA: TGTGCCAGCAGCTTGTGGTGGGGCCGAAACTCCTACGAGCAGTACTTC. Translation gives CASSLWWGRNSYEQYF. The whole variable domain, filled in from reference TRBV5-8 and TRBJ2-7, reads EAGVTQSPTHLIKTRGQQATLRCSPISGHTSVYWYQQALGLGLQFLLWYDEGEERNRGNFPPRFSGRQFPNYSSELNVNALELEDSALYLCASSLWWGRNSYEQYFGPGTRLTVT.

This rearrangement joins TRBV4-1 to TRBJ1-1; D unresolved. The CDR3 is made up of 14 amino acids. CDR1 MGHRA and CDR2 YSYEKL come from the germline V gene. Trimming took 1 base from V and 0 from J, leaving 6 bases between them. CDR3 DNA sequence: TGCGCCAGCAGCCAAGGCAGTTTGAACACTGAAGCTTTCTTT. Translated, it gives CASSQGSLNTEAFF.

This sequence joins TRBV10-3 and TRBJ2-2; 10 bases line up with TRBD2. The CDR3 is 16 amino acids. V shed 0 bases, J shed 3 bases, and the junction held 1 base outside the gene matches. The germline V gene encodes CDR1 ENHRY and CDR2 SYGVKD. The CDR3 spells CAISESTSGDTGELFF. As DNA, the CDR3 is TGTGCCATCAGTGAGTCTACTAGCGGGGACACCGGGGAGCTGTTTTTT.

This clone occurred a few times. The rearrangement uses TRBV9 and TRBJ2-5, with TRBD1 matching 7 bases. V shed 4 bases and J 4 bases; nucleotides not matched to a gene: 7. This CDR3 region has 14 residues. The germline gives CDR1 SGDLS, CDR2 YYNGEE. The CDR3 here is CASSLRTGIETQYF. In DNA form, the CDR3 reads TGTGCCAGCAGCCTGAGGACAGGTATAGAGACCCAGTACTTC. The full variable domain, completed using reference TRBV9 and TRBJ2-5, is DSGVTQTPKHLITATGQRVTLRCSPRSGDLSVYWYQQSLDQGLQFLIQYYNGEERAKGNILERFSAQQFPDLHSELNLSSLELGDSALYFCASSLRTGIETQYFGPGTRLLVL.

In DNA, the CDR3 is TGCGCCAGCAGCCAAGGCGGGCTAGCGGCCTACGAGCAGTACTTC. Its translation is CASSQGGLAAYEQYF. The chain is built from TRBV4-1 and TRBJ2-7; 7 bases fit TRBD2. This CDR3 has 15 amino acids. After removal of 1 base from V and 2 bases from J, the junction contained 5 bases not matched to a gene. Germline V lookup: CDR1 MGHRA, CDR2 YSYEKL.

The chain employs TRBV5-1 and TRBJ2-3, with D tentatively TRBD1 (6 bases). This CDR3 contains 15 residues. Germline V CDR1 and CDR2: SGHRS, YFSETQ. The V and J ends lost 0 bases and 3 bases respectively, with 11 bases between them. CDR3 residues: CASSLVGARTDTQYF. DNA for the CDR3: TGCGCCAGCAGCTTGGTGGGGGCTCGGACAGATACGCAGTATTTT. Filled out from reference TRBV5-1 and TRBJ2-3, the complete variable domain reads KAGVTQTPRYLIKTRGQQVTLSCSPISGHRSVSWYQQTPGQGLQFLFEYFSETQRNKGNFPGRFSGRQFSNSRSEMNVSTLELGDSALYLCASSLVGARTDTQYFGPGTRLTVL.

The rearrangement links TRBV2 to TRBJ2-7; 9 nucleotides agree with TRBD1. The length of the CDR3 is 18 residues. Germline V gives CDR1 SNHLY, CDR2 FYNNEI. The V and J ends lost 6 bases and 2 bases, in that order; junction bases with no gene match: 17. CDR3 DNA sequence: TGTGCCAGCAGCCCACAACCGGGACAGGGTCTAAATGCCTACGAGCAGTACTTC. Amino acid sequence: CASSPQPGQGLNAYEQYF.

The CDR3 nucleotides are TGTGCCAGCAGCTTAGTGGAGGGAAACATTCAGTACTTC. This translates into CASSLVEGNIQYF. This chain uses TRBV7-9 with TRBJ2-4, with D perhaps TRBD2 (6 bases). Trimming removed 1 base at V and 6 bases at J, with 7 bases between. Germline CDR1 and CDR2: SEHNR and FQNEAQ (reference sequence). The length of the CDR3 is 13 residues.